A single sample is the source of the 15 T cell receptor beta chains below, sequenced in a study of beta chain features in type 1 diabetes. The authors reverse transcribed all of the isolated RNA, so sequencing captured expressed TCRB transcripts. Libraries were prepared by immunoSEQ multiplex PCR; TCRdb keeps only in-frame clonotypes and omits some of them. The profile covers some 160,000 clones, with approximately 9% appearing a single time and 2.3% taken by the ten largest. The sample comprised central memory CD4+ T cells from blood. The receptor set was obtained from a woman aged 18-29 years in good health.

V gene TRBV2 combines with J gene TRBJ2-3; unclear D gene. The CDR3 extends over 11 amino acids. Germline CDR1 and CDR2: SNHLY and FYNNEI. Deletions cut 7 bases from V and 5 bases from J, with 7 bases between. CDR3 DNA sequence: TGTGCCAGCACAGTGGTAGATACGCAGTATTTT. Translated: CASTVVDTQYF.

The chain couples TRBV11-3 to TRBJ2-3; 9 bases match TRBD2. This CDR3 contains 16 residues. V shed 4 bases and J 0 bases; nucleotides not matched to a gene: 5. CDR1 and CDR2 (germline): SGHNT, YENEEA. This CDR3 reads CASSSPSGISTDTQYF. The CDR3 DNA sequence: TGTGCCAGCAGCTCTCCTAGCGGGATAAGCACAGATACGCAGTATTTT.

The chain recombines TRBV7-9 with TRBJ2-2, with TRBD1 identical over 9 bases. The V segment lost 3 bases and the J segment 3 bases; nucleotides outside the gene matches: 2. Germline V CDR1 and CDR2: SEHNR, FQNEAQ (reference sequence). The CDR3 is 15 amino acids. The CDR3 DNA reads TGTGCCAGCAGCTTTAGGACAGGGGACACCGGGGAGCTGTTTTTT. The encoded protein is CASSFRTGDTGELFF.

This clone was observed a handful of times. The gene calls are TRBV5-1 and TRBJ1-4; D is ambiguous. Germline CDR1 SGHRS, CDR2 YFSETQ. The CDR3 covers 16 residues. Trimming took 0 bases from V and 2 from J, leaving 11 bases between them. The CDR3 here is CASSLAGHATNEKLFF. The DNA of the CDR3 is TGCGCCAGCAGCTTGGCTGGTCATGCGACTAATGAAAAACTGTTTTTT.

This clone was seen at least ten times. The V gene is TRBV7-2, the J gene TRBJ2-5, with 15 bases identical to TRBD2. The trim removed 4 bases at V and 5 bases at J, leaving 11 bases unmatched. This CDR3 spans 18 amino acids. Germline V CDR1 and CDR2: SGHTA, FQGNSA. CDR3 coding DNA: TGTGCCAGCAGCTCCCTTCGGACTAGCGGGAGGGCCCGGGAGACCCAGTACTTC. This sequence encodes CASSSLRTSGRARETQYF. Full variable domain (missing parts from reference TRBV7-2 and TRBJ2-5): GAGVSQSPSNKVTEKGKDVELRCDPISGHTALYWYRQSLGQGLEFLIYFQGNSAPDKSGLPSDRFSAERTGGSVSTLTIQRTQQEDSAVYLCASSSLRTSGRARETQYFGPGTRLLVL.

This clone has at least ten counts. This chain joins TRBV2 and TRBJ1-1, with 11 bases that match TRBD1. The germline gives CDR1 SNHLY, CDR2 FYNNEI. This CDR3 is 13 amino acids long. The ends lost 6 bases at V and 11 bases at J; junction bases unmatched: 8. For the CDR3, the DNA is TGTGCCAGCAGCGGACAGGGGGCAGGGGGGGCTTTCTTT. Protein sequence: CASSGQGAGGAFF.

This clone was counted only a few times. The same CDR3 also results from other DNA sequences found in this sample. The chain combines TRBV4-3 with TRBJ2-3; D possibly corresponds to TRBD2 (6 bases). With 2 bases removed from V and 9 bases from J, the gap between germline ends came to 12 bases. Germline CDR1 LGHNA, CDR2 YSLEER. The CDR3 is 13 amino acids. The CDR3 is CASSQNPGDTQYF. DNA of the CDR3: TGCGCCAGCAGCCAAAATCCGGGGGACACGCAGTATTTT.

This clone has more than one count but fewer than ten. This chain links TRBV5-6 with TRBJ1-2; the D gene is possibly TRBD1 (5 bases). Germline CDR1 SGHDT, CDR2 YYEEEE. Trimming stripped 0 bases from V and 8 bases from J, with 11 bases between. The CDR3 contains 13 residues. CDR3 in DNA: TGTGCCAGCAGCTTGGGCGCGGGGGAGGGCTACACCTTC. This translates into CASSLGAGEGYTF.

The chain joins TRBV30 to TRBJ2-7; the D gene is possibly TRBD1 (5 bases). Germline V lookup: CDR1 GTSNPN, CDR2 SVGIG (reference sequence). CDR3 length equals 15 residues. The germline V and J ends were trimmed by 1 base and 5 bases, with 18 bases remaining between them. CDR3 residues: CAWSGVKGMYDEQYF. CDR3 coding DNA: TGTGCCTGGAGTGGGGTGAAGGGGATGTATGACGAGCAGTACTTC.

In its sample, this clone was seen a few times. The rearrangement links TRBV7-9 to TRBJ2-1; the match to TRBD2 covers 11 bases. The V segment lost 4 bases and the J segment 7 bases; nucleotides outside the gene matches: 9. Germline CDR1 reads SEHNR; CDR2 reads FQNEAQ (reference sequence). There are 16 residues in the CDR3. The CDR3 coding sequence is TGTGCCAGCAGCTCGGGGGCTAGCGGGAGGAATAATGAGCAGTTCTTC. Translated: CASSSGASGRNNEQFF. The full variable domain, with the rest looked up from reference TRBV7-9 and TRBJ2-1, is DTGVSQNPRHKITKRGQNVTFRCDPISEHNRLYWYRQTLGQGPEFLTYFQNEAQLEKSRLLSDRFSAERPKGSFSTLEIQRTEQGDSAMYLCASSSGASGRNNEQFFGPGTRLTVL.

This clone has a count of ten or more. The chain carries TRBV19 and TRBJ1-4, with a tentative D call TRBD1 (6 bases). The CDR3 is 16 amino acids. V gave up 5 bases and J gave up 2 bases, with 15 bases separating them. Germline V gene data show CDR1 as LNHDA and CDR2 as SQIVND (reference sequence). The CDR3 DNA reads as TGTGCCAGTAGTCACAGGGATCGGGCGACTAATGAAAAACTGTTTTTT. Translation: CASSHRDRATNEKLFF. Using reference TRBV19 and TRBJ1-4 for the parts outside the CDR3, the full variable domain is DGGITQSPKYLFRKEGQNVTLSCEQNLNHDAMYWYRQDPGQGLRLIYYSQIVNDFQKGDIAEGYSVSREKKESFPLTVTSAQKNPTAFYLCASSHRDRATNEKLFFGSGTQLSVL.

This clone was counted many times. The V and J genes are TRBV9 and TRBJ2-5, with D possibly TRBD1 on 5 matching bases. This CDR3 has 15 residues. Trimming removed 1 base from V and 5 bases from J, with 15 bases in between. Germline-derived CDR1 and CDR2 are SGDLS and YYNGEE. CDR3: CASSVLRGAGETQYF. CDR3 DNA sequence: TGTGCCAGCAGCGTACTGAGAGGAGCAGGGGAGACCCAGTACTTC.

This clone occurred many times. The DNA of the CDR3 is TGTGCCAGCTCCTCCGGGACAGAATCCTACGAGCAGTACTTC. The encoded protein is CASSSGTESYEQYF. The genes are TRBV18 and TRBJ2-7; 7 bases map to TRBD1. J gave up 1 base and V 6 bases, and 6 bases lay outside the gene matches. Germline V lookup: CDR1 KGHSH, CDR2 LQKENI. CDR3 length: 14 residues. The variable domain in full, completed from reference TRBV18 and TRBJ2-7, reads NAGVMQNPRHLVRRRGQEARLRCSPMKGHSHVYWYRQLPEEGLKFMVYLQKENIIDESGMPKERFSAEFPKEGPSILRIQQVVRGDSAAYFCASSSGTESYEQYFGPGTRLTVT.

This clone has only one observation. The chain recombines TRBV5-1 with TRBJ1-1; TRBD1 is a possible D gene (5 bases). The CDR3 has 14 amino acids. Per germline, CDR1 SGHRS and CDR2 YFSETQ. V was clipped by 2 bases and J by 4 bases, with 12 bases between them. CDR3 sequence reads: CASSFSGIGTEAFF. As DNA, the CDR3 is TGCGCCAGCAGCTTCTCAGGGATTGGCACTGAAGCTTTCTTT.

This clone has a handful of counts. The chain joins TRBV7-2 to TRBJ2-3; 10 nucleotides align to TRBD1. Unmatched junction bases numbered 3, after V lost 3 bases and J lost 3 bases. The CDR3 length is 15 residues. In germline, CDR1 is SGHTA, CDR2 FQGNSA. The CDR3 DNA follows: TGTGCCAGCAGCTTCGGACAGGGGGGAACAGATACGCAGTATTTT. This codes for CASSFGQGGTDTQYF.